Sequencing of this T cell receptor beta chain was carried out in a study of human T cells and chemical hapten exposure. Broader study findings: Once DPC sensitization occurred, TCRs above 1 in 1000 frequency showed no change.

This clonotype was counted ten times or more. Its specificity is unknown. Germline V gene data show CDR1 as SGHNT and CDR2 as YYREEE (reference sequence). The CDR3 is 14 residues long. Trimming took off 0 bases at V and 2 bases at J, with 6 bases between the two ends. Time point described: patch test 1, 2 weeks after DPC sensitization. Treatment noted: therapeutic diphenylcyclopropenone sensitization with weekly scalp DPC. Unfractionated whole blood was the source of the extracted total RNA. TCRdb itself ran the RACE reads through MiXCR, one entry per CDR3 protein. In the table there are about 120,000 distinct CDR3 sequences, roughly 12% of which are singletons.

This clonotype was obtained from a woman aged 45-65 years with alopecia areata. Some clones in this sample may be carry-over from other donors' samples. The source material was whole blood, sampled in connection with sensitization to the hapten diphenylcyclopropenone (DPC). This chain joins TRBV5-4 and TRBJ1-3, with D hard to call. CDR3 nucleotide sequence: TGTGCCAGCAGCTTGGGGGTTGCTGGAAACACCATATATTTT. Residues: CASSLGVAGNTIYF. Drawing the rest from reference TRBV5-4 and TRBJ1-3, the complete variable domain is ETGVTQSPTHLIKTRGQQVTLRCSSQSGHNTVSWYQQALGQGPQFIFQYYREEENGRGNFPPRFSGLQFPNYSSELNVNALELDDSALYLCASSLGVAGNTIYFGEGSWLTVV.